Below are 25 T cell receptor beta chains sequenced from a single sample in a study of OX40 agonist ivuxolimab in advanced cancers. Measured with immunoSEQ multiplex PCR; TCRdb has only the in-frame clones, and not every one. The sample consists of roughly 100,000 clones, 75% to 95% of them appearing once. Sample: CD4+ or CD8+ T cells sorted from blood, taken in a trial of the OX40 agonist ivuxolimab. These receptors were obtained from an adult with an advanced solid tumor such as melanoma, head and neck, liver or kidney cancer.

The chain combines TRBV18 with TRBJ2-1, with a tentative D call TRBD2 (5 bases). This CDR3 region has 16 residues. Germline V gene sequence: CDR1 KGHSH, CDR2 LQKENI. Trimming stripped 0 bases from V and 0 bases from J, with 9 bases between. As DNA, the CDR3 is TGTGCCAGCTCACCACCGGGGAGAGGCTCCTACAATGAGCAGTTCTTC. Residues: CASSPPGRGSYNEQFF.

This chain uses TRBV27 with TRBJ1-1; 8 nucleotides line up with TRBD1. The trim removed 4 bases at V and 3 bases at J, leaving 7 bases unmatched. CDR1 MNHEY and CDR2 SMNVEV come from the germline V gene (reference sequence). This CDR3 spans 15 amino acids. The CDR3 DNA reads TGTGCCAGCAGTTCAAGACAGGGGTTGGACACTGAAGCTTTCTTT. Its protein product is CASSSRQGLDTEAFF.

The genes are TRBV6-1 and TRBJ1-6, with D possibly being TRBD1 (6 bases). The CDR3 is 17 amino acids. Trimming left V 2 bases short and J 4 bases short, with 15 bases between. Germline CDR1 is MNHNS and CDR2 is SASEGT. CDR3: CASSEFGRTAYNSPLHF. Here the CDR3 DNA reads TGTGCCAGCAGTGAATTCGGCAGGACAGCATATAATTCACCCCTCCACTTT.

The chain recombines TRBV7-2 with TRBJ1-5; D remains ambiguous. The CDR3 runs 12 residues. Germline values: CDR1 SGHTA, CDR2 FQGNSA. V was pared by 5 bases and J by 6 bases, with 8 bases between. CDR3 nucleotides: TGTGCCAGCAGCCCCTTCGGTCAGCCCCAGCATTTT. Protein sequence: CASSPFGQPQHF.

The genes are TRBV6-5 and TRBJ2-3, with 9 bases aligning to TRBD1. The V and J ends lost 7 bases and 3 bases, in that order; junction bases with no gene match: 2. Germline V gives CDR1 MNHEY, CDR2 SVGAGI. There are 13 residues in the CDR3. CDR3 loop: CASTGTGTDTQYF. The CDR3 nucleotides read TGTGCCAGCACCGGGACAGGGACAGATACGCAGTATTTT.

This sequence joins TRBV28 and TRBJ1-2; D is possibly TRBD1 (5 bases). V was clipped by 6 bases and J by 5 bases, with 13 bases between them. Germline V gene data show CDR1 as MDHEN and CDR2 as SYDVKM. The length of the CDR3 is 13 residues. The CDR3 is CASRGQGWYGYTF. The DNA of the CDR3 is TGTGCCAGCAGGGGGCAGGGTTGGTATGGCTACACCTTC.

This chain connects TRBV11-2 to TRBJ1-1; D is possibly TRBD1 (5 bases). Germline V gives CDR1 SGHAT, CDR2 FQNNGV. This CDR3 has 16 residues. Trimming removed 1 base from V and 3 bases from J, with 15 bases in between. CDR3 protein: CASSLGRRGGDTEAFF. CDR3 nucleotide sequence: TGTGCCAGCAGCTTAGGCCGGCGGGGAGGGGACACTGAAGCTTTCTTT.

This rearrangement joins TRBV6-6 to TRBJ1-1; D unclear. V dropped 6 bases and J dropped 1 base, with 6 bases sitting between them. Germline loops: CDR1 MNHNY, CDR2 SVGAGI (reference sequence). The CDR3 has 12 amino acids. The CDR3: CASSPRNTEAFF. The CDR3 DNA reads TGTGCCAGCAGCCCCAGGAACACTGAAGCTTTCTTT.

CDR3 coding DNA: TGTGCCAGCTCACCACCTGCAGGACAGGGACGCGGCGAGCAGTACTTC. Translation: CASSPPAGQGRGEQYF. The chain links TRBV18 to TRBJ2-7; 8 nucleotides agree with TRBD1. The CDR3 extends over 16 amino acids. Losses at the gene ends were 0 bases for V and 6 bases for J; bases not matched to a gene: 10. The V gene's germline CDR1 is KGHSH and CDR2 LQKENI.

CDR3 in DNA: TGTGCCAGCAGTGCCCTGGTTGCAGGGGGCACCGGGGAGCTGTTTTTT. Residues: CASSALVAGGTGELFF. J is TRBJ2-2 and V is TRBV2; 7 bases match TRBD1. The J segment lost 4 bases and the V segment lost 4 bases, leaving 9 bases of the junction unmatched. Germline assignment: CDR1 SNHLY and CDR2 FYNNEI. The CDR3 runs to 16 residues. The full variable domain, in which reference TRBV2 and TRBJ2-2 provide the parts outside the CDR3, is EPEVTQTPSHQVTQMGQEVILRCVPISNHLYFYWYRQILGQKVEFLVSFYNNEISEKSEIFDDQFSVERPDGSNFTLKIRSTKLEDSAMYFCASSALVAGGTGELFFGEGSRLTVL.

This chain joins TRBV7-2 and TRBJ1-1, with TRBD1 matching 9 bases. Germline values: CDR1 SGHTA, CDR2 FQGNSA. CDR3 length: 18 residues. J lost 5 bases, V lost 1 base, and 14 bases had no gene match. The CDR3 loop reads CASSLVFPGQGSWTEAFF. As DNA, the CDR3 is TGTGCCAGCAGCTTAGTTTTCCCGGGACAGGGTTCGTGGACTGAAGCTTTCTTT.

The chain uses TRBV4-2 and TRBJ2-2; D possibly corresponds to TRBD2 (5 bases). Germline V lookup: CDR1 LGHNA, CDR2 YNFKEQ. The CDR3 consists of 16 residues. V was cut by 0 bases and J by 5 bases, with 13 bases left in between. CDR3 protein: CASSQDPPAGTGELFF. The CDR3 DNA is TGTGCCAGCAGCCAAGATCCCCCCGCGGGTACCGGGGAGCTGTTTTTT.

The V and J genes are TRBV7-2 and TRBJ2-3, with 9 bases identical to TRBD2. The V gene end was trimmed by 0 bases and the J gene end by 2 bases; junction bases not matched to a gene: 3. Germline V lookup: CDR1 SGHTA, CDR2 FQGNSA. The CDR3 sequence is 16 residues long. This CDR3 reads CASSLARGLATDTQYF. Written as DNA, the CDR3 is TGTGCCAGCAGCTTAGCTCGGGGACTAGCCACAGATACGCAGTATTTT.

This clone was seen a handful of times. This rearrangement joins TRBV6-5 to TRBJ1-5; 11 bases fit TRBD1. Germline trimming cut 5 bases from V and 9 bases from J; bases unmatched to any gene: 6. Looked up from germline, CDR1 is MNHEY and CDR2 is SVGAGI. The CDR3 is 14 residues long. This CDR3 reads CASSEGQGARPQHF. The DNA of the CDR3 is TGTGCCAGCAGTGAAGGACAGGGGGCGAGGCCCCAGCATTTT.

This sequence joins TRBV18 and TRBJ2-1; D gene unclear. This CDR3 contains 12 residues. V gave up 5 bases and J gave up 6 bases, with 8 bases separating them. Germline V gene sequence: CDR1 KGHSH, CDR2 LQKENI. CDR3 DNA: TGTGCCAGCTCAGTAGGTGGCAATGAGCAGTTCTTC. Encoded protein: CASSVGGNEQFF.

In regard to this clone: The sample holds other DNA sequences that translate to the same CDR3. This chain joins TRBV28 and TRBJ2-5; perhaps TRBD1 as D (6 bases). V shed 4 bases and J shed 2 bases, with 8 bases lying between them. Germline loops: CDR1 MDHEN, CDR2 SYDVKM. There are 13 residues in the CDR3. Written as DNA, the CDR3 is TGTGCCAGCAGTTCCGGACAGCAAGAGACCCAGTACTTC. The encoded protein is CASSSGQQETQYF. Drawing the rest from reference TRBV28 and TRBJ2-5, the complete variable domain is DVKVTQSSRYLVKRTGEKVFLECVQDMDHENMFWYRQDPGLGLRLIYFSYDVKMKEKGDIPEGYSVSREKKERFSLILESASTNQTSMYLCASSSGQQETQYFGPGTRLLVL.

This clone was seen just once. Here the CDR3 reads CASSDGNISNQPQHF. CDR3 coding DNA: TGTGCCAGCAGTGACGGAAATATTAGCAATCAGCCCCAGCATTTT. The chain has TRBV6-4 and TRBJ1-5; D unresolved. CDR1 is MRHNA and CDR2 is SNTAGT in the germline V gene. This CDR3 is 15 amino acids long. Trimming cost V 2 bases and J 0 bases, with 8 bases left between them.

The chain couples TRBV5-1 to TRBJ2-1, with unresolved D. Trimming removed 0 bases at V and 8 bases at J, with 15 bases between. The CDR3 is 15 residues long. Germline CDR1 reads SGHRS; CDR2 reads YFSETQ. Here the CDR3 reads CASSLGGLSRDEQFF. The CDR3 region has the DNA TGCGCCAGCAGCTTGGGCGGCCTATCCCGGGATGAGCAGTTCTTC. Full variable domain (missing parts from reference TRBV5-1 and TRBJ2-1): KAGVTQTPRYLIKTRGQQVTLSCSPISGHRSVSWYQQTPGQGLQFLFEYFSETQRNKGNFPGRFSGRQFSNSRSEMNVSTLELGDSALYLCASSLGGLSRDEQFFGPGTRLTVL.

V is TRBV19 and J is TRBJ1-5, with 10 bases identical to TRBD1. The CDR3 contains 16 residues. CDR1 and CDR2 (germline): LNHDA, SQIVND (reference sequence). Trimming at V came to 0 bases and at J to 5 bases, leaving 4 bases not matched to a gene. The CDR3 nucleotides read TGTGCCAGTAGTATAGACGGACAGGGGGGGTATCAGCCCCAGCATTTT. This codes for CASSIDGQGGYQPQHF.

The chain carries TRBV5-1 and TRBJ1-3; D gene uncertain. This CDR3 region has 16 residues. Germline lookup yields CDR1 SGHRS and CDR2 YFSETQ. V was shortened by 0 bases and J by 2 bases, with 12 bases between the two germline ends. This CDR3 is CASSLGGLDAGNTIYF. The CDR3 DNA sequence: TGCGCCAGCAGCTTGGGAGGCCTGGACGCTGGAAACACCATATATTTT. Looking up the rest from reference TRBV5-1 and TRBJ1-3 gives the full variable domain: KAGVTQTPRYLIKTRGQQVTLSCSPISGHRSVSWYQQTPGQGLQFLFEYFSETQRNKGNFPGRFSGRQFSNSRSEMNVSTLELGDSALYLCASSLGGLDAGNTIYFGEGSWLTVV.

CDR3 amino acids: CASSQDRRTGAYEQYF. CDR3 in DNA: TGTGCCAGCAGCCAAGATCGTAGGACAGGGGCCTACGAGCAGTACTTC. The rearrangement joins TRBV14 to TRBJ2-7, with 9 bases identical to TRBD1. The CDR3 length is 16 residues. CDR1 and CDR2 from the germline V gene are SGHDN and FVKESK. The junction had 5 bases not matched to a gene; V was cut back by 0 bases and J by 2 bases.

This chain links TRBV6-6 with TRBJ1-2; possibly TRBD1 for D (6 bases). The CDR3 consists of 12 residues. V was shortened by 5 bases and J by 5 bases, with 9 bases between the two germline ends. Germline V CDR1 and CDR2: MNHNY, SVGAGI (reference sequence). The CDR3, as DNA: TGTGCCAGCAGTAAAACAGGGTATGGCTACACCTTC. Residues: CASSKTGYGYTF.

The V gene is TRBV11-3, the J gene TRBJ2-5; 8 positions match TRBD1. The last part of the DNA fits TRBJ2-7 better; the J call may be wrong. The germline gives CDR1 SGHNT, CDR2 YENEEA. The CDR3 has 14 residues. The CDR3 DNA reads as TGTGCCAGCAGCTTGGGGGACAGGAGCTACGAGCAGTACTTC. This translates into CASSLGDRSYEQYF.

This clone was observed a single time. The chain combines TRBV4-3 with TRBJ1-6, with D perhaps TRBD1 (5 bases). The length of the CDR3 is 18 residues. The germline gives CDR1 LGHNA, CDR2 YSLEER. The V gene lost 1 base and the J gene lost 0 bases, with 13 bases spanning the gap. CDR3 sequence: CASSQGRRENSYNSPLHF. DNA of the CDR3: TGCGCCAGCAGCCAAGGTCGCAGGGAGAACTCCTATAATTCACCCCTCCACTTT.

V and J are TRBV7-8 and TRBJ2-1; the D is unclear. Trimming shortened V by 3 bases and J by 9 bases, and 12 bases separated the two germline ends. Germline assignment: CDR1 SGHVS and CDR2 FQNEAQ. The CDR3 sequence is 13 residues long. CDR3 nucleotide sequence: TGTGCCAGCAGCTTGCCCTTCTCGGGTGAGCAGTTCTTC. Its protein is CASSLPFSGEQFF.